These 2 T cell receptor beta chains were sequenced from one sample in a study of T cell repertoires in cytomegalovirus infection. TCRdb ran MiXCR on the reads and lists one entry per CDR3 protein. The data contain about 240,000 distinct CDR3 sequences, approximately 7% of them seen just once; the ten biggest clones take up about 6.5%. Sequencing was carried out using PBMCs. These TCRs come from a human donor in good health (CMV status not recorded). Some clones in this sample may be carry-over from other donors' samples.

This clonotype was seen many times. The chain combines TRBV13 with TRBJ1-1; D unresolved. V shed 3 bases and J shed 7 bases, with 6 bases lying between them. The germline CDR1 and CDR2 sequences are PRHDT and FYEKMQ (reference sequence). The CDR3 sequence is 11 residues long. CDR3 residues: CASSFTGEAFF. CDR3 coding DNA: TGTGCCAGCAGCTTTACGGGTGAAGCTTTCTTT. The variable domain in full, completed from reference TRBV13 and TRBJ1-1, reads AAGVIQSPRHLIKEKRETATLKCYPIPRHDTVYWYQQGPGQDPQFLISFYEKMQSDKGSIPDRFSAQQFSDYHSELNMSSLELGDSALYFCASSFTGEAFFGQGTRLTVV.

In this sample, this clonotype turned up many times. V and J are TRBV7-2 and TRBJ2-3; D gene uncertain. V was shortened by 6 bases and J by 2 bases, with 9 bases between the two germline ends. The germline CDR1 and CDR2 sequences are SGHTA and FQGNSA. The CDR3 covers 13 residues. Written as DNA, the CDR3 is TGTGCCAGCAGTCCACAAGACACAGATACGCAGTATTTT. This gives the protein CASSPQDTDTQYF. The full variable domain, with the rest looked up from reference TRBV7-2 and TRBJ2-3, is GAGVSQSPSNKVTEKGKDVELRCDPISGHTALYWYRQSLGQGLEFLIYFQGNSAPDKSGLPSDRFSAERTGGSVSTLTIQRTQQEDSAVYLCASSPQDTDTQYFGPGTRLTVL.